This T cell receptor (beta chain) was documented in a study of T cell responses to AZD1222 COVID-19 vaccine. Only in-frame clones appear in the TCRdb table, and some are missing; sequencing was by immunoSEQ multiplex PCR. Among about 84,000 clones listed, about nine tenths were seen once. V lost 0 bases, J lost 8 bases, and 13 bases lay in between. Germline V gene data show CDR1 as MNHEY and CDR2 as SVGAGI. This CDR3 is 14 amino acids long. The sequence was obtained from an adult who received the AZD1222 COVID-19 vaccine. The sample was peripheral blood, taken 28 days after the second AZD1222 dose. The rearrangement links TRBV6-5 to TRBJ2-5; D is tentatively TRBD1 or TRBD2 (5 bases each). The CDR3 protein is CASSYSRDPPTQYF. CDR3 coding DNA: TGTGCCAGCAGTTACTCGAGGGACCCACCCACCCAGTACTTC.